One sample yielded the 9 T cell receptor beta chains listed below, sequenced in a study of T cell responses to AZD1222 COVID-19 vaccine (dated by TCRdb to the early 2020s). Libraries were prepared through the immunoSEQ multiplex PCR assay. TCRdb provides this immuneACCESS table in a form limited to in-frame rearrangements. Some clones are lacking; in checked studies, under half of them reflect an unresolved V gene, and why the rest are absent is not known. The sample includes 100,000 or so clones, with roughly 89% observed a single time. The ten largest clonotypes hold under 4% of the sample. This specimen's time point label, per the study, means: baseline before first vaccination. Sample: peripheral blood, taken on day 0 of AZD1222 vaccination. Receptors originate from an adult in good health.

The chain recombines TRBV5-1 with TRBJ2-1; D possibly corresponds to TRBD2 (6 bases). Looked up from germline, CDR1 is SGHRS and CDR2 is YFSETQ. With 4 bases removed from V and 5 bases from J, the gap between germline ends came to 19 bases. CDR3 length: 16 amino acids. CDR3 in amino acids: CASSPEGPTGDNEQFF. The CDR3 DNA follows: TGCGCCAGCAGCCCGGAGGGACCGACGGGGGACAATGAGCAGTTCTTC.

The CDR3 reads CASSLREKAFF. The CDR3 DNA is TGTGCCAGCAGCTTAAGGGAGAAAGCTTTCTTT. The gene calls are TRBV7-8 and TRBJ1-1; D is undetermined. CDR1 is SGHVS, CDR2 FQNEAQ, per germline. Trimming pared 2 bases from V and 9 bases from J, leaving 7 bases between. This CDR3 spans 11 amino acids. Full variable domain (remainder filled in from reference TRBV7-8 and TRBJ1-1): GAGVSQSPRYKVAKRGQDVALRCDPISGHVSLFWYQQALGQGPEFLTYFQNEAQLDKSGLPSDRFFAERPEGSVSTLKIQRTQQEDSAVYLCASSLREKAFFGQGTRLTVV.

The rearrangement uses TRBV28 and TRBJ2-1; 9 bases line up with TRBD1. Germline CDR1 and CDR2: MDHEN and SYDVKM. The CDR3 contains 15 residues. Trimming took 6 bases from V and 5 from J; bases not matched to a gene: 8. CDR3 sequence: CASRLQGAANNEQFF. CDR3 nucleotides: TGTGCCAGCAGATTACAGGGGGCGGCAAACAATGAGCAGTTCTTC.

As DNA, the CDR3 is TGTGCCAGCAGCCCGGCAACTGGAAACACCATATATTTT. It specifies CASSPATGNTIYF. The genes are TRBV6-2 or TRBV6-3 and TRBJ1-3; no firm D call. V gave up 6 bases and J gave up 2 bases, with 8 bases separating them. Germline V CDR1 and CDR2: MNHEY, SVGEGT. The CDR3 is 13 amino acids.

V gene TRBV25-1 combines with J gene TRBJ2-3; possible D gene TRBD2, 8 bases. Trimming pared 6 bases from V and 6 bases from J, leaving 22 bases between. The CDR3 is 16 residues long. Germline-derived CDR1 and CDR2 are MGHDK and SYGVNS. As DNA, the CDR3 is TGTGCCAGCAGCAGACCGGGAGGGGGCCGAGGGGATACGCAGTATTTT. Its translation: CASSRPGGGRGDTQYF.

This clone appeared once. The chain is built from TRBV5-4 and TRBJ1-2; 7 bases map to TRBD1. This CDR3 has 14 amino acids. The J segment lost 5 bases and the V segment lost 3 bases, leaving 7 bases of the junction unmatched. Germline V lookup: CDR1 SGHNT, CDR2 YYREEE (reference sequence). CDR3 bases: TGTGCCAGCAGCTCCGACAGGGCGTGGTATGGCTACACCTTC. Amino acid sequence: CASSSDRAWYGYTF. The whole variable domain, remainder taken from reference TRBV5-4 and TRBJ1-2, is ETGVTQSPTHLIKTRGQQVTLRCSSQSGHNTVSWYQQALGQGPQFIFQYYREEENGRGNFPPRFSGLQFPNYSSELNVNALELDDSALYLCASSSDRAWYGYTFGSGTRLTVV.

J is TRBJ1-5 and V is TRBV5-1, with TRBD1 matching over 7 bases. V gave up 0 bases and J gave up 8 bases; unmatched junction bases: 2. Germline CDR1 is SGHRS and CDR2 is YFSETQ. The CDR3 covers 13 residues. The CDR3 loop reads CASSLVRGEPQHF. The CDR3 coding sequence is TGCGCCAGCAGCTTGGTCAGGGGGGAGCCCCAGCATTTT. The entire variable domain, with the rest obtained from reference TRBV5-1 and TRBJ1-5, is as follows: KAGVTQTPRYLIKTRGQQVTLSCSPISGHRSVSWYQQTPGQGLQFLFEYFSETQRNKGNFPGRFSGRQFSNSRSEMNVSTLELGDSALYLCASSLVRGEPQHFGDGTRLSIL.

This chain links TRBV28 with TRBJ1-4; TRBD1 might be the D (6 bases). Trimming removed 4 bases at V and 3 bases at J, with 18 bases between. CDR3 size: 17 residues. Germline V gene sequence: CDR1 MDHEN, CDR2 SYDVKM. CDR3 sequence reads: CASSSKGRGTSNEKLFF. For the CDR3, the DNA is TGTGCCAGCAGTTCTAAGGGGAGGGGGACCTCTAATGAAAAACTGTTTTTT.

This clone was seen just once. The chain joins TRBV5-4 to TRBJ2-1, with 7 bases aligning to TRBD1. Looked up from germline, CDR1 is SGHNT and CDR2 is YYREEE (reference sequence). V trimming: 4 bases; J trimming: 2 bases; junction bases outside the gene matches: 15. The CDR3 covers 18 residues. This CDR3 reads CASSANKGAGTAYNEQFF. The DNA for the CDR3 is TGTGCCAGCAGCGCCAATAAGGGGGCAGGGACAGCCTACAATGAGCAGTTCTTC.